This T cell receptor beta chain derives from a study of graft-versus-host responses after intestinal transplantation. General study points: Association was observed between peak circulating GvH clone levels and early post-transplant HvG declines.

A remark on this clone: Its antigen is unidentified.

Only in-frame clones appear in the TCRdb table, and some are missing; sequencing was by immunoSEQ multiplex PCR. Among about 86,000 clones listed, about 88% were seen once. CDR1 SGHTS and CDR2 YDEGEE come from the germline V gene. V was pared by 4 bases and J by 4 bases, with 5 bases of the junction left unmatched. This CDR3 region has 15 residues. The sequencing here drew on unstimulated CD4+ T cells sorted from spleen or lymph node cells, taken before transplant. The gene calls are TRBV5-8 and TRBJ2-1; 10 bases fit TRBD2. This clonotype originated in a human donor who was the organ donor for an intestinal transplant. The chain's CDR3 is CASSKGLAVYNEQFF. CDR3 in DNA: TGTGCCAGCAGCAAAGGACTAGCGGTTTACAATGAGCAGTTCTTC.